This is a list of T cell receptor beta chains from one sample in a study of blood T cell repertoires in COVID-19. Profiling relied on immunoSEQ multiplex PCR, and the TCRdb table lists in-frame clones only, not all of them. The sample holds some 43,000 clones, roughly four fifths seen once. The sequencing input was peripheral blood. The receptors were sampled from a man aged 40-55 years with active or convalescent COVID-19. Both conserved end residues are part of each CDR3. Fields, in order: J gene, clone size, D gene, V gene, CDR3 DNA, CDR3 protein. D genes are given only for firm matches. For some rows the clone size is stated as once, few or many, or as a class when expanded; others skip it.

TRBJ1-6 . . TRBV5-1 TGCGCCAGCAGCAAAGACCGCCAGGCACCCCTCCACTTT CASSKDRQAPLHF
TRBJ1-1 . . TRBV10-3 TGTGGGGCCGGGGGGTCCACTGAAGCTTTCTTT CGAGGSTEAFF
TRBJ1-6 . TRBD1 TRBV6-5 TGTGCCAGCAGTTCTGGACAGGCCGGGGTGACACCCCTCCACTTT CASSSGQAGVTPLHF
TRBJ2-6 few TRBD1 TRBV7-3 TGTGCCAGCAGCTTAGACAGGGGGCCGCTCTCTGGGGCCAACGTCCTGACTTTC CASSLDRGPLSGANVLTF
TRBJ1-5 few . TRBV13 TGTGCCAGCAGCGCGGGACCTTTAGGGAATCAGCCCCAGCATTTT CASSAGPLGNQPQHF
TRBJ1-2 . . TRBV7-2 TGTGCCAGCAGCCTGGGCATAGTATGGGGCTACACCTTC CASSLGIVWGYTF
TRBJ1-2 . . TRBV5-6 TGTGCCAGCAGCCCGGGGACACCGTATGGCTACACCTTC CASSPGTPYGYTF
TRBJ1-4 . TRBD1 TRBV2 TGTGCCAGCAGGCAGCCCCGGGACAGGGGGCAGGATAATGAAAAACTGTTTTTT CASRQPRDRGQDNEKLFF
TRBJ1-4 few TRBD1 TRBV6-4 TGTGCCAGCAGTACTCGAGGGGGCGCCGAAAAACTGTTTTTT CASSTRGGAEKLFF
TRBJ2-7 . . TRBV4-1 TGCGCCAGCAGCCAAGGGTCCAGGTCCTACGAGCAGTACTTC CASSQGSRSYEQYF
TRBJ1-2 . . TRBV18 TGTGCCAGCTCACCGCCGGGGGGTAACTATGGCTACACCTTC CASSPPGGNYGYTF
TRBJ2-7 . TRBD1 TRBV11-3 TGTGCCAGCAGCTTCGGACAGGACTACGAGCAGTACTTC CASSFGQDYEQYF
TRBJ2-5 medium-sized TRBD1 TRBV24-1 TGTGCCACCAGTGATCCCGGGACAGGGGATCGGGAGACCCAGTACTTC CATSDPGTGDRETQYF
TRBJ1-1 . TRBD1 TRBV28 TGTGCCAGCAGGGGCGGGACAGGGGGCGAAGCTTTCTTT CASRGGTGGEAFF
TRBJ1-2 few . TRBV10-3 TGTGCCATCAGTGATCAGGGCTATGGCTACACCTTC CAISDQGYGYTF
TRBJ2-3 . TRBD2 TRBV29-1 TGCAGCGTTGGGACTAGCGCATTCACAGATACGCAGTATTTT CSVGTSAFTDTQYF
TRBJ2-7 . . TRBV19 TGTGCCAGTACGGACAGATCCTACGAGCAGTACTTC CASTDRSYEQYF
TRBJ2-1 . . TRBV3-1/TRBV3-2 TGTGCCAGCAGCCAAGATACCGGGGACAACAATGAGCAGTTCTTC CASSQDTGDNNEQFF
TRBJ1-1 . . TRBV28 TGTGCCAGCAACCCCGGGGGAGTGAACACTGAAGCTTTCTTT CASNPGGVNTEAFF
TRBJ2-7 . TRBD2 TRBV4-1 TGCGCCAGCAGCCAAGCTAGCGGGGGGGGGACTGGAGAGCAGTACTTC CASSQASGGGTGEQYF
TRBJ2-1 . . TRBV10-3 TGTGCCATCAGTGAGTCGTCGGCGGTCCTCTTC CAISESSAVLF
TRBJ1-2 . TRBD1 TRBV9 TGTGCCAGCAGCGAGGGACAGGGCCCTAACTATGGCTACACCTTC CASSEGQGPNYGYTF
TRBJ2-7 few . TRBV4-1 TGCGCCAGCACCGAGGGGGCCTACGAGCAGTACTTC CASTEGAYEQYF
TRBJ1-6 . . TRBV6-5 TGTGCCAGCAGTTACCCTTATTCACCCCTCCACTTT CASSYPYSPLHF
TRBJ1-1 . . TRBV9 TGTGCCAGCAGCGTAGTCGGACAGAACACTGAAGCTTTCTTT CASSVVGQNTEAFF
TRBJ2-5 . . TRBV12-2 TGTGCAAGTCGCCAACAGGGGAAGAGGGGCCAAGAGACCCAGTACTTC CASRQQGKRGQETQYF